Each of the 29 T cell receptor beta chains below was sequenced from the same sample in a study of blood T cell repertoires in COVID-19. Using immunoSEQ multiplex PCR, the repertoire was profiled, and TCRdb retains in-frame clones only, with some absent. The table has around 160,000 clones, more than 70% seen once. Sequenced input: peripheral blood. These receptors were taken from a man aged 55-75 years with active or convalescent COVID-19.

The table lists this clone with a few counts. The chain joins TRBV6-5 to TRBJ1-3, with D unresolved. Germline V lookup: CDR1 MNHEY, CDR2 SVGAGI. There are 14 residues in the CDR3. Trimming stripped 8 bases from V and 4 bases from J, with 15 bases between. The CDR3 DNA reads as TGTGCCAGCCGGAGTCGGCTCTTCGGAAACACCATATATTTT. Protein product: CASRSRLFGNTIYF.

The J gene is TRBJ2-7, the V gene TRBV18; D possibly corresponds to TRBD2 (5 bases). In germline, CDR1 is KGHSH, CDR2 LQKENI. CDR3 length: 14 residues. V lost 6 bases and J 6 bases, leaving 18 bases between the germline ends. The CDR3, as DNA: TGTGCCAGCTCCCCGGGGAACCAACCTTCCGAGCAGTACTTC. Translating gives CASSPGNQPSEQYF. Using reference TRBV18 and TRBJ2-7 for the parts outside the CDR3, the full variable domain is NAGVMQNPRHLVRRRGQEARLRCSPMKGHSHVYWYRQLPEEGLKFMVYLQKENIIDESGMPKERFSAEFPKEGPSILRIQQVVRGDSAAYFCASSPGNQPSEQYFGPGTRLTVT.

The V call is TRBV11-2, the J call TRBJ2-7, with 8 nucleotides matching TRBD1. Germline CDR1 reads SGHAT; CDR2 reads FQNNGV. CDR3 length: 15 amino acids. Unmatched junction bases numbered 1, after V lost 0 bases and J lost 0 bases. The CDR3 reads CASSLDTGGSYEQYF. The CDR3 nucleotides read TGTGCCAGCAGCTTAGATACAGGGGGCTCCTACGAGCAGTACTTC.

The chain has TRBV19 and TRBJ1-1, with a possible D match to TRBD1 (5 bases). This CDR3 contains 13 residues. Germline V CDR1 and CDR2: LNHDA, SQIVND (reference sequence). V dropped 1 base and J dropped 7 bases, with 10 bases sitting between them. The CDR3: CASSIVGGGEAFF. The CDR3 coding sequence is TGTGCCAGTAGTATAGTCGGGGGGGGTGAAGCTTTCTTT.

The V gene is TRBV25-1, the J gene TRBJ1-2, with 7 bases lining up with TRBD1. CDR1 and CDR2 (germline): MGHDK, SYGVNS. The CDR3 contains 15 residues. Trimming took 6 bases from V and 5 from J; bases not matched to a gene: 12. CDR3 coding DNA: TGTGCCAGCAGCCCCCGTACGGGACAGCCTTATGGCTACACCTTC. Amino acids: CASSPRTGQPYGYTF.

V gene TRBV7-2 combines with J gene TRBJ2-2; 8 bases align to TRBD1. The ends lost 6 bases at V and 8 bases at J; junction bases unmatched: 11. CDR3 length equals 15 residues. Germline-derived CDR1 and CDR2 are SGHTA and FQGNSA. CDR3 in amino acids: CASSRRQGAYGELFF. CDR3 nucleotide sequence: TGTGCCAGCAGTCGGAGGCAGGGGGCTTATGGGGAGCTGTTTTTT.

This chain joins TRBV24-1 and TRBJ1-5, with a tentative D call TRBD1 (6 bases). CDR3 length: 12 residues. With 4 bases removed from V and 6 bases from J, the gap between germline ends came to 6 bases. Germline V lookup: CDR1 KGHDR, CDR2 SFDVKD. The CDR3 DNA sequence: TGTGCCACCAGTGAAGGGGGTCAGCCCCAGCATTTT. As protein: CATSEGGQPQHF.

This chain uses TRBV9 with TRBJ2-7, with D uncertain. The CDR3 consists of 14 residues. Germline V gives CDR1 SGDLS, CDR2 YYNGEE. V gave up 4 bases and J gave up 3 bases, with 14 bases separating them. DNA for the CDR3: TGTGCCAGCAGCAAGGAAAACAGTCTCTACGAGCAGTACTTC. It translates to CASSKENSLYEQYF.

J is TRBJ1-4 and V is TRBV29-1, with 11 nucleotides matching TRBD1. Germline V gene lookup returns CDR1 SQVTM and CDR2 ANQGSEA. The CDR3 has 14 residues. V was pared by 7 bases and J by 5 bases, with 6 bases of the junction left unmatched. DNA of the CDR3: TGCAGCGCCAGGGACAGGGGGTCGAATGAAAAACTGTTTTTT. The encoded protein is CSARDRGSNEKLFF.

The genes are TRBV29-1 and TRBJ1-1; TRBD1 matches 10 bases. Trimming removed 7 bases from V and 6 bases from J; junction bases left unmatched: 8. From germline, CDR1 is SQVTM and CDR2 ANQGSEA. The length of the CDR3 is 13 residues. This CDR3 reads CSAPGTGAPEAFF. Written as DNA, the CDR3 is TGCAGCGCCCCCGGGACAGGGGCTCCTGAAGCTTTCTTT. The variable domain in full, completed from reference TRBV29-1 and TRBJ1-1, reads SAVISQKPSRDICQRGTSLTIQCQVDSQVTMMFWYRQQPGQSLTLIATANQGSEATYESGFVIDKFPISRPNLTFSTLTVSNMSPEDSSIYLCSAPGTGAPEAFFGQGTRLTVV.

The V and J genes are TRBV9 and TRBJ2-2; D remains ambiguous. V was clipped by 5 bases and J by 1 base, with 6 bases between them. Germline V CDR1 and CDR2: SGDLS, YYNGEE. The CDR3 is made up of 13 amino acids. CDR3 sequence reads: CASSTGNTGELFF. CDR3 sequence (DNA): TGTGCCAGCAGTACGGGGAACACCGGGGAGCTGTTTTTT.

The chain links TRBV5-5 to TRBJ1-6; TRBD1 might be the D (6 bases). From germline, CDR1 is SGHKS and CDR2 YYEKEE (reference sequence). Trimming removed 4 bases at V and 5 bases at J, with 13 bases between. The CDR3 length is 15 residues. This CDR3 is CASSAPRGNNSPLHF. The CDR3 DNA follows: TGTGCCAGCAGCGCCCCCAGGGGCAATAATTCACCCCTCCACTTT.

DNA of the CDR3: TGTGCCAGCTCACTGGGCCACCAAGAGACCCAGTACTTC. This translates into CASSLGHQETQYF. V gene TRBV18 combines with J gene TRBJ2-5; D gene unclear. Trimming took 4 bases from V and 0 from J, leaving 6 bases between them. The V gene's germline CDR1 is KGHSH and CDR2 LQKENI. The length of the CDR3 is 13 residues.

The chain uses TRBV5-6 and TRBJ1-1; TRBD1 might be the D (5 bases). V shed 1 base and J shed 5 bases, with 18 bases lying between them. The germline V gene has CDR1 SGHDT and CDR2 YYEEEE. CDR3 length equals 16 residues. CDR3 sequence (DNA): TGTGCCAGCAGCTTGTGGGGCAGGTCCCTGGGGACTGAAGCTTTCTTT. Translated: CASSLWGRSLGTEAFF.

This clone was recorded a few times. In DNA form, the CDR3 reads TGTGCCAGCAGCCCGGGACAGGTCTCTGGAAACACCATATATTTT. As protein: CASSPGQVSGNTIYF. This chain uses TRBV2 with TRBJ1-3, with TRBD1 matching 8 bases. Unmatched junction bases numbered 4, after V lost 6 bases and J lost 0 bases. The CDR3 length is 15 residues. Per germline, CDR1 SNHLY and CDR2 FYNNEI.

The V and J genes are TRBV2 and TRBJ1-6, with 9 bases that match TRBD1. CDR3 length equals 14 residues. Germline lookup yields CDR1 SNHLY and CDR2 FYNNEI. Trimming at V came to 10 bases and at J to 9 bases, leaving 10 bases not matched to a gene. The CDR3 loop is CATGGDRDSSPLHF. CDR3 in DNA: TGTGCCACCGGAGGGGACAGGGACAGTTCACCCCTCCACTTT.

CDR3 DNA: TGTGCCAGCAGCCCAGGAGGCAGTGAGCAGTTCTTC. The encoded protein is CASSPGGSEQFF. V gene TRBV11-3 combines with J gene TRBJ2-1; maybe TRBD2 (5 bases). V was trimmed by 5 bases and J by 9 bases, leaving 11 bases between them. Germline values: CDR1 SGHNT, CDR2 YENEEA. The CDR3 extends over 12 amino acids.

The rearrangement links TRBV20-1 to TRBJ1-2, with 8 bases fitting TRBD1. This CDR3 has 14 residues. Trimming removed 3 bases from V and 5 bases from J; junction bases left unmatched: 8. Germline CDR1 DFQATT, CDR2 SNEGSKA (reference sequence). CDR3 nucleotide sequence: TGCAGTGCTAGTTGGTTACAGGGGGGATATGGCTACACCTTC. This encodes CSASWLQGGYGYTF.

CDR3 sequence reads: CASSGGTGANYGYTF. CDR3 in DNA: TGCGCCAGCAGCGGAGGGACAGGGGCCAACTATGGCTACACCTTC. This rearrangement joins TRBV4-1 to TRBJ1-2; 10 positions agree with TRBD1. Trimming cost V 5 bases and J 2 bases; bases outside gene matches: 5. The CDR3 extends over 15 amino acids. The germline gives CDR1 MGHRA, CDR2 YSYEKL.

The chain carries TRBV4-2 and TRBJ2-2, with D possibly TRBD1 on 6 matching bases. Per the germline V gene, CDR1 is LGHNA and CDR2 is YNFKEQ. The CDR3 spans 18 residues. Deletions cut 0 bases from V and 6 bases from J, with 20 bases between. CDR3 residues: CASSQEENRARVSGELFF. DNA for the CDR3: TGTGCCAGCAGCCAAGAAGAGAACAGGGCCCGCGTGTCCGGGGAGCTGTTTTTT.

This chain's CDR3 is CASSFTGTGTEKLFF. The CDR3 DNA is TGCGCCAGCAGCTTTACCGGGACAGGGACCGAAAAACTGTTTTTT. The V call is TRBV5-1, the J call TRBJ1-4; 9 bases align to TRBD1. Per the germline V gene, CDR1 is SGHRS and CDR2 is YFSETQ. V lost 2 bases and J lost 8; bases outside the gene matches: 7. The CDR3 is 15 residues long.

The chain uses TRBV5-4 and TRBJ2-3; 8 bases match TRBD1. Germline V CDR1 and CDR2: SGHNT, YYREEE (reference sequence). CDR3 length: 16 amino acids. J lost 3 bases, V lost 0 bases, and 6 bases had no gene match. The CDR3 nucleotides read TGTGCCAGCAGCTTGGCCGGGGACAGGAGTACAGATACGCAGTATTTT. Translating it yields CASSLAGDRSTDTQYF. Combining the CDR3 with reference TRBV5-4 and TRBJ2-3 gives the whole variable domain ETGVTQSPTHLIKTRGQQVTLRCSSQSGHNTVSWYQQALGQGPQFIFQYYREEENGRGNFPPRFSGLQFPNYSSELNVNALELDDSALYLCASSLAGDRSTDTQYFGPGTRLTVL.

The V call is TRBV9, the J call TRBJ2-5; the D is unclear. V shed 1 base and J shed 2 bases, with 18 bases lying between them. CDR3 size: 17 residues. Looked up from germline, CDR1 is SGDLS and CDR2 is YYNGEE. Here the CDR3 reads CASSVKMWASSQETQYF. As DNA, the CDR3 is TGTGCCAGCAGCGTAAAAATGTGGGCAAGTAGTCAAGAGACCCAGTACTTC.

This clone was picked up a small number of times. This rearrangement joins TRBV5-1 to TRBJ2-1; 11 bases align to TRBD2. V gave up 2 bases and J gave up 1 base; unmatched junction bases: 2. From germline, CDR1 is SGHRS and CDR2 YFSETQ. The CDR3 is 16 residues long. CDR3 region: CASSLTSGSSYNEQFF. The CDR3 DNA follows: TGCGCCAGCAGCTTAACTAGCGGGAGTTCCTACAATGAGCAGTTCTTC.

This chain joins TRBV4-1 and TRBJ2-5; 8 bases align to TRBD2. The germline V gene encodes CDR1 MGHRA and CDR2 YSYEKL. V shed 1 base and J 7 bases; nucleotides not matched to a gene: 5. This CDR3 contains 14 residues. CDR3 protein: CASSQGGLEGTQYF. The CDR3 nucleotides read TGCGCCAGCAGCCAAGGGGGACTAGAGGGGACCCAGTACTTC.

This sequence joins TRBV5-1 and TRBJ2-7; TRBD2 agrees at 7 bases. This CDR3 region has 14 residues. The V segment lost 0 bases and the J segment 3 bases; nucleotides outside the gene matches: 3. Germline V gene data show CDR1 as SGHRS and CDR2 as YFSETQ. The CDR3 nucleotides read TGCGCCAGCAGCTTGGCTAGCGGATTCTACGAGCAGTACTTC. Amino acid sequence: CASSLASGFYEQYF.

The V gene is TRBV28, the J gene TRBJ1-2; D possibly corresponds to TRBD1 (5 bases). V gave up 2 bases and J gave up 3 bases, with 7 bases separating them. This CDR3 has 13 residues. Germline CDR1 is MDHEN and CDR2 is SYDVKM. The DNA of the CDR3 is TGTGCCAGCAGTTTAGAGACAGACTATGGCTACACCTTC. Translating gives CASSLETDYGYTF.

This sequence joins TRBV7-9 and TRBJ1-1; D gene ambiguous. Germline V gives CDR1 SEHNR, CDR2 FQNEAQ (reference sequence). The germline V and J ends were trimmed by 0 bases and 1 base, with 9 bases remaining between them. CDR3 length equals 15 residues. CDR3: CASSLATPRNTEAFF. The CDR3 DNA reads as TGTGCCAGCAGCTTAGCTACCCCGAGGAACACTGAAGCTTTCTTT.

The gene calls are TRBV7-2 and TRBJ2-7, with D possibly being TRBD1 (6 bases). Deletions cut 5 bases from V and 2 bases from J, with 13 bases between. The CDR3 consists of 14 residues. CDR1 and CDR2 (germline): SGHTA, FQGNSA. The DNA for the CDR3 is TGTGCCAGCAGCCCGCGCCGGACAGCCTACGAGCAGTACTTC. This encodes CASSPRRTAYEQYF.